The 23 T cell receptor beta chains below come from one sample, sequenced in a study of blood T cell repertoires in COVID-19. Only in-frame clones appear in the TCRdb table, and some are missing; sequencing was by immunoSEQ multiplex PCR. The sample shows 57,000 or so clones, 75% to 80% of them seen only once. Sequenced: peripheral blood. These receptors all stem from a man over 45 with active or convalescent COVID-19.

This clone was seen a handful of times. The chain uses TRBV2 and TRBJ1-6; no definite D call. The CDR3 has 13 amino acids. The germline V gene has CDR1 SNHLY and CDR2 FYNNEI. The V end was cut by 6 bases, the J end by 6 bases, with 9 bases between. The CDR3 sequence is CASRASANSPLHF. In DNA, the CDR3 is TGTGCCAGCAGGGCCAGCGCTAATTCACCCCTCCACTTT.

V usage is TRBV6-2 or TRBV6-3 and J usage is TRBJ2-2; 7 nucleotides match TRBD1. Germline V lookup: CDR1 MNHEY, CDR2 SVGEGT. The junction had 2 bases not matched to a gene; V was cut back by 5 bases and J by 2 bases. CDR3 size: 14 residues. The CDR3 nucleotides are TGTGCCAGCAGTCGGGACAGAAACACCGGGGAGCTGTTTTTT. Protein product: CASSRDRNTGELFF.

The gene calls are TRBV10-3 and TRBJ2-5, with 7 bases lining up with TRBD1. The V gene's germline CDR1 is ENHRY and CDR2 SYGVKD. V trimming: 5 bases; J trimming: 4 bases; junction bases outside the gene matches: 7. This CDR3 is built from 14 residues. CDR3 region: CAISRTGDGETQYF. In DNA, the CDR3 is TGTGCCATCAGTCGAACAGGGGATGGAGAGACCCAGTACTTC.

This clone was found a few times. This rearrangement joins TRBV7-3 to TRBJ2-3, with D maybe TRBD2 (5 bases). The germline V and J ends were trimmed by 2 bases and 3 bases, with 9 bases remaining between them. CDR1 is SGHTA, CDR2 FQGTGA, per germline. This CDR3 region has 14 residues. The CDR3 is CASSLGRNTDTQYF. CDR3 bases: TGTGCCAGCAGCTTAGGGAGAAATACAGATACGCAGTATTTT.

The chain employs TRBV2 and TRBJ2-1, with TRBD1 identical over 8 bases. V was pared by 8 bases and J by 6 bases, with 6 bases of the junction left unmatched. The length of the CDR3 is 13 residues. Germline CDR1 and CDR2: SNHLY and FYNNEI. CDR3 region: CASSRQGLNEQFF. CDR3 in DNA: TGTGCCAGCTCTAGACAGGGGCTCAATGAGCAGTTCTTC.

This clone was recorded a few times. The rearrangement links TRBV4-1 to TRBJ2-5; no firm D call. The CDR3 extends over 13 amino acids. Germline CDR1 is MGHRA and CDR2 is YSYEKL. The germline V and J ends were trimmed by 4 bases and 5 bases, with 11 bases remaining between them. DNA for the CDR3: TGCGCCAGCAGCCGCCTCCCCAGGGAGACCCAGTACTTC. It translates to CASSRLPRETQYF.

This chain connects TRBV6-5 to TRBJ2-1; TRBD2 is a possible D gene (5 bases). CDR3 length: 12 residues. The V end was cut by 6 bases, the J end by 7 bases, with 10 bases between. CDR1 MNHEY and CDR2 SVGAGI come from the germline V gene. CDR3 DNA sequence: TGTGCCAGCAGCCGGGGAACTAATGAGCAGTTCTTC. It specifies CASSRGTNEQFF.

The V and J genes are TRBV7-8 and TRBJ2-2, with D perhaps matching TRBD2 (6 bases). This CDR3 comprises 16 residues. Germline CDR1 SGHVS, CDR2 FQNEAQ. Between the trimmed V and J ends, which lost 0 bases and 5 bases, there was a span of 13 bases. Here the CDR3 DNA reads TGTGCCAGCAGCTTAGCGTTTAGCGGTGGGACCGGGGAGCTGTTTTTT. It is translated as CASSLAFSGGTGELFF.

The chain recombines TRBV27 with TRBJ2-1, with unresolved D. This CDR3 contains 13 residues. Germline V lookup: CDR1 MNHEY, CDR2 SMNVEV (reference sequence). V gave up 3 bases and J gave up 4 bases, with 7 bases separating them. CDR3 in amino acids: CASSLGIYNEQFF. DNA for the CDR3: TGTGCCAGCAGTTTGGGCATTTACAATGAGCAGTTCTTC.

The gene calls are TRBV27 and TRBJ2-1, with 11 bases matching TRBD2. The germline gives CDR1 MNHEY, CDR2 SMNVEV (reference sequence). The CDR3 loop spans 16 amino acids. Germline trimming cut 2 bases from V and 7 bases from J; bases unmatched to any gene: 7. The CDR3 sequence: CASSLGRLAGRNEQFF. CDR3 sequence (DNA): TGTGCCAGCAGTTTAGGGAGACTAGCGGGAAGGAATGAGCAGTTCTTC.

This chain links TRBV6-6 with TRBJ2-3; D uncertain. The V end lost 4 bases, the J end lost 4 bases, and 12 bases lay between the germline ends. This CDR3 is built from 14 residues. In germline, CDR1 is MNHNY, CDR2 SVGAGI (reference sequence). DNA of the CDR3: TGTGCCAGCAGTTTTTCCTCAGACTCAGATACGCAGTATTTT. This encodes CASSFSSDSDTQYF.

This clone was seen more than once but under ten times. The chain is built from TRBV21-1 and TRBJ1-5. TRBV21-1 is a pseudogene segment. The CDR3 has 14 amino acids. The CDR3 DNA follows: TGTGCCAGTTTACGGGGGGCGCTGGATCAGCCCCAGCATTTT. Amino acid sequence: CASLRGALDQPQHF.

V usage is TRBV11-2 and J usage is TRBJ2-1, with 7 bases matching TRBD1. V was pared by 8 bases and J by 4 bases, with 8 bases of the junction left unmatched. Germline CDR1 SGHAT, CDR2 FQNNGV. The CDR3 covers 14 residues. For the CDR3, the DNA is TGTGCCAGCGGACGGGACAGCTCGTACAATGAGCAGTTCTTC. Translated: CASGRDSSYNEQFF.

The rearrangement links TRBV27 to TRBJ2-7, with 8 bases identical to TRBD1. V lost 5 bases to trimming and J lost 4 bases; unmatched junction nucleotides: 13. This CDR3 region has 16 residues. CDR1 is MNHEY, CDR2 SMNVEV, per germline (reference sequence). This chain's CDR3 is CASSVTGAVGGYEQYF. The CDR3 DNA reads TGTGCCAGCAGTGTGACAGGGGCCGTCGGGGGATACGAGCAGTACTTC.

As regards this clone: A read error may produce the germline difference seen at one junction end. J is TRBJ1-5 and V is TRBV5-1, with TRBD1 as a possible D gene (5 bases). The CDR3 is made up of 16 amino acids. From germline, CDR1 is SGHRS and CDR2 YFSETQ. The DNA for the CDR3 is TGCGCCCGCAGCTTGGCCGGCGGGGGGGACAATCAGCCCCAGCATTTT. It translates to CARSLAGGGDNQPQHF.

The CDR3, as DNA: TGTGCCTGGAGTGTACAAATTGGCTACACCTTC. This encodes CAWSVQIGYTF. The chain employs TRBV30 and TRBJ1-2, with D uncertain. Germline V gene lookup returns CDR1 GTSNPN and CDR2 SVGIG (reference sequence). Trimming pared 0 bases from V and 7 bases from J, leaving 6 bases between. CDR3 length equals 11 residues.

Of note for this clone: This specimen includes other DNA sequences encoding the same CDR3. The chain is built from TRBV5-1 and TRBJ1-1; D possibly corresponds to TRBD1 (6 bases). Trimming stripped 4 bases from V and 2 bases from J, with 15 bases between. Looked up from germline, CDR1 is SGHRS and CDR2 is YFSETQ. The CDR3 runs 15 residues. The CDR3 sequence is CASSPREGGNTEAFF. CDR3 coding DNA: TGCGCCAGCAGCCCCCGGGAGGGGGGAAACACTGAAGCTTTCTTT.

The V call is TRBV10-2, the J call TRBJ2-3; 10 bases match TRBD1. CDR3 length: 15 residues. Germline V gene sequence: CDR1 WSHSY, CDR2 SAAADI. With V trimmed by 5 bases and J by 1 base, 3 bases remained unmatched. The CDR3 loop is CASSYGTGGTDTQYF. The CDR3 DNA follows: TGCGCCAGCAGTTACGGGACAGGGGGCACAGATACGCAGTATTTT.

CDR3 in DNA: TGTGCCAGTAGTTCCCGGGACATCCCGGGAGAGCAGTACTTC. Translation gives CASSSRDIPGEQYF. The chain joins TRBV19 to TRBJ2-7, with D perhaps TRBD1 (6 bases). The germline V gene has CDR1 LNHDA and CDR2 SQIVND (reference sequence). Trimming cost V 5 bases and J 7 bases, with 18 bases left between them. The CDR3 runs to 14 residues.

The chain joins TRBV7-9 to TRBJ2-1, with 8 bases identical to TRBD1. Trimming removed 2 bases from V and 4 bases from J; junction bases left unmatched: 4. Germline lookup yields CDR1 SEHNR and CDR2 FQNEAQ (reference sequence). The CDR3 consists of 15 residues. CDR3 in DNA: TGTGCCAGCAGCTTATCAGGGGGCCTGTACAATGAGCAGTTCTTC. Translation: CASSLSGGLYNEQFF.

The chain employs TRBV19 and TRBJ1-3; no clear D gene. CDR3 size: 13 residues. The germline V gene encodes CDR1 LNHDA and CDR2 SQIVND (reference sequence). Trimming stripped 0 bases from V and 7 bases from J, with 7 bases between. The CDR3 loop reads CASSIDLRNTIYF. The CDR3, as DNA: TGTGCCAGTAGTATAGATCTTCGGAACACCATATATTTT.

This chain connects TRBV19 to TRBJ2-1, with D tentatively TRBD1 (5 bases). The germline V gene has CDR1 LNHDA and CDR2 SQIVND (reference sequence). This CDR3 has 14 residues. V was trimmed by 3 bases and J by 4 bases, leaving 10 bases between them. The DNA of the CDR3 is TGTGCCAGTAGTATGTCAGGGCGATACAATGAGCAGTTCTTC. Translated: CASSMSGRYNEQFF. Full variable domain (remainder filled in from reference TRBV19 and TRBJ2-1): DGGITQSPKYLFRKEGQNVTLSCEQNLNHDAMYWYRQDPGQGLRLIYYSQIVNDFQKGDIAEGYSVSREKKESFPLTVTSAQKNPTAFYLCASSMSGRYNEQFFGPGTRLTVL.

The rearrangement uses TRBV6-1 and TRBJ1-1; 7 positions agree with TRBD1. The CDR3 covers 15 residues. The germline V gene has CDR1 MNHNS and CDR2 SASEGT. Germline trimming cut 3 bases from V and 1 base from J; bases unmatched to any gene: 5. CDR3 in amino acids: CASSEETGPNTEAFF. The CDR3 bases are TGTGCCAGCAGTGAGGAGACAGGGCCGAACACTGAAGCTTTCTTT.